This is a list of T cell receptor beta chains from one sample in a study of T cells after posttransplantation cyclophosphamide. Some clones are missing from TCRdb's copy, which holds only in-frame ones; the method was immunoSEQ multiplex PCR. The sample has some 46,000 clones, none seen only once; the top ten hold about 2.5%. Sequenced sample: PBMCs. The origin of the receptors is a man aged 35-49 years in good health, CMV-negative, and a related stem cell transplant donor. Both conserved end residues are part of each CDR3. D genes are given only for firm matches. Rows give clone size only sometimes, using once, few, many, or a class for an expanded clone.

v_call,j_call,clone_size,cdr3_length,d_call,cdr3_aa,cdr3_nt
TRBV7-9,TRBJ2-3,few,16,TRBD2,CASSSRTSGSTDTQYF,TGTGCCAGCAGCTCCCGGACTAGCGGTAGCACAGATACGCAGTATTTT
TRBV6-5,TRBJ1-5,many,12,.,CASSPSGQPQHF,TGTGCCAGCAGCCCATCAGGACAGCCCCAGCATTTT
TRBV7-6,TRBJ2-6,many,15,.,CASSLVISGANVLTF,TGTGCCAGCAGCTTAGTAATCTCTGGGGCCAACGTCCTGACTTTC
TRBV18,TRBJ2-1,many,15,TRBD2,CASSPFRTSSHEQFF,TGTGCCAGCTCACCTTTTCGGACTAGCAGTCATGAGCAGTTCTTC
TRBV5-4,TRBJ2-2,many,16,TRBD2,CASKTSGGVLTGELFF,TGTGCCAGCAAGACTAGCGGGGGGGTCCTGACCGGGGAGCTGTTTTTT
TRBV6-1,TRBJ2-1,many,14,.,CASTFRDKLGEQFF,TGTGCCAGCACCTTTAGGGACAAACTGGGGGAGCAGTTCTTC
TRBV11-2,TRBJ2-5,many,18,TRBD2,CASSLEGTSGAAGETQYF,TGTGCCAGCAGCTTAGAGGGGACTAGCGGGGCCGCGGGGGAGACCCAGTACTTC
TRBV5-1,TRBJ2-1,few,15,TRBD2,CASSLGGGLYNEQFF,TGCGCCAGCAGCTTGGGGGGGGGTCTCTACAATGAGCAGTTCTTC
TRBV5-4,TRBJ1-1,many,13,.,CASSLDSQQGAFF,TGTGCCAGCAGCTTGGACAGCCAACAGGGAGCTTTCTTT
TRBV27,TRBJ2-3,many,16,TRBD2,CATGLGLAGGPDTQYF,TGTGCCACCGGGCTCGGACTAGCGGGGGGTCCGGATACGCAGTATTTT
TRBV7-9,TRBJ2-5,.,17,.,CASSLAVDTAIQETQYF,TGTGCCAGCAGCTTAGCAGTTGACACCGCGATCCAAGAGACCCAGTACTTC
TRBV18,TRBJ1-3,many,15,TRBD1,CASSPQGVSGNTIYF,TGTGCCAGCTCACCCCAGGGGGTCTCAGGAAACACCATATATTTT
TRBV19,TRBJ1-5,many,15,.,CASSTGQASNQPQHF,TGTGCCAGTAGTACAGGACAAGCTAGCAATCAGCCCCAGCATTTT
TRBV6-5,TRBJ2-1,many,14,.,CASSYSKLYNEQFF,TGTGCCAGCAGTTACTCGAAACTGTACAATGAGCAGTTCTTC
TRBV11-3,TRBJ2-1,many,18,TRBD2,CASSTSGTSGKSYNEQFF,TGTGCCAGCAGCACCTCCGGGACTAGCGGGAAATCCTACAATGAGCAGTTCTTC
TRBV14,TRBJ2-1,many,15,TRBD2,CASSRGTSGRDEQFF,TGTGCCAGCAGCCGAGGGACTAGCGGAAGGGATGAGCAGTTCTTC
TRBV7-2,TRBJ2-2,large,14,.,CASSLPSGTGELFF,TGTGCCAGCAGCTTGCCCTCGGGGACCGGGGAGCTGTTTTTT
TRBV14,TRBJ1-1,few,16,.,CASSQAPLVGNTEAFF,TGTGCCAGCAGCCAAGCTCCTCTTGTCGGGAACACTGAAGCTTTCTTT
TRBV10-3,TRBJ2-1,many,14,.,CAISGGPAANEQFF,TGTGCCATCAGTGGAGGGCCCGCCGCCAATGAGCAGTTCTTC
TRBV19,TRBJ2-1,many,15,TRBD1,CASSIDRGRYNEQFF,TGTGCCAGTAGTATCGACAGGGGGAGATACAATGAGCAGTTCTTC
TRBV5-1,TRBJ2-3,.,15,TRBD2,CASSLQLAGTDTQYF,TGCGCCAGCAGCTTGCAACTAGCGGGAACTGATACGCAGTATTTT
TRBV10-3,TRBJ2-1,many,14,.,CAISESGGLGEQFF,TGTGCCATCAGTGAGTCGGGGGGGCTTGGTGAGCAGTTCTTC
TRBV29-1,TRBJ1-5,many,15,TRBD1,CSVAQGTGANQPQHF,TGCAGCGTTGCCCAAGGGACAGGGGCCAATCAGCCCCAGCATTTT
TRBV14,TRBJ2-3,many,14,.,CASSRGTSTDTQYF,TGTGCCAGCAGCCGGGGGACTAGCACAGATACGCAGTATTTT
TRBV4-2,TRBJ2-7,many,18,.,CASSQARGGGINPYEQYF,TGTGCCAGCAGCCAAGCCCGGGGCGGGGGCATAAATCCCTACGAGCAGTACTTC
TRBV6-5,TRBJ2-1,many,15,.,CASSSTAGGHNEQFF,TGTGCCAGCAGTTCCACCGCCGGCGGGCATAATGAGCAGTTCTTC
TRBV7-8,TRBJ2-1,many,15,TRBD2,CASSSPGLQANEQFF,TGTGCCAGCAGCTCACCGGGACTACAAGCCAATGAGCAGTTCTTC
TRBV6-5,TRBJ1-1,many,13,.,CASSYRGFAEAFF,TGTGCCAGCAGTTACCGGGGATTCGCTGAAGCTTTCTTT
TRBV6-1,TRBJ2-1,many,15,.,CASSEALKGLPNQFF,TGTGCCAGCAGTGAAGCACTCAAGGGACTTCCAAATCAGTTCTTC
TRBV7-3,TRBJ1-1,many,13,.,CASSSQGSTEAFF,TGTGCCAGCAGCTCTCAGGGTTCCACTGAAGCTTTCTTT
TRBV25-1,TRBJ1-2,.,14,.,CASSEYGGTTIYTF,TGTGCCAGCAGTGAATATGGGGGGACCACCATCTACACCTTC
TRBV4-2,TRBJ2-2,many,16,TRBD1,CASSQPGQVNTGELFF,TGTGCCAGCAGCCAACCGGGACAGGTGAACACCGGGGAGCTGTTTTTT
TRBV7-9,TRBJ2-7,many,14,TRBD1,CASSATGGTYEQYF,TGTGCCAGCAGCGCGACAGGGGGGACCTACGAGCAGTACTTC
TRBV2,TRBJ2-5,many,12,.,CASRGDHTTQYF,TGTGCCAGCAGGGGAGACCATACGACCCAGTACTTC
TRBV7-3,TRBJ2-5,.,13,TRBD1,CASSLTTSGTEYF,TGTGCCAGCAGCTTAACGACGTCCGGGACAGAGTACTTC
TRBV7-6,TRBJ2-1,many,15,.,CASSLGAGAYNEQFF,TGTGCCAGCAGCTTGGGTGCAGGGGCCTACAATGAGCAGTTCTTC
TRBV2,TRBJ2-3,.,15,.,CASRLGGGMADTQYF,TGTGCCAGCAGACTAGGGGGGGGGATGGCAGATACGCAGTATTTT
TRBV19,TRBJ1-2,many,12,.,CASSQQGYGYTF,TGTGCCAGTAGTCAACAGGGCTACGGCTACACCTTC
TRBV6-1,TRBJ2-7,.,15,.,CASSPYRTDSYEQYF,TGTGCCAGCAGTCCCTACCGGACAGACAGCTACGAGCAGTACTTC
TRBV14,TRBJ2-5,few,13,TRBD2,CASRAGGLETQYF,TGTGCCAGCAGAGCGGGAGGGCTTGAGACCCAGTACTTC
TRBV14,TRBJ2-1,many,12,.,CASSPTYNEQFF,TGTGCCAGCAGCCCTACGTACAATGAGCAGTTCTTC
TRBV7-2,TRBJ2-7,many,16,TRBD1,CASSLAPTGGSYEQYF,TGTGCCAGCAGCTTAGCGCCGACAGGGGGCTCCTACGAGCAGTACTTC
TRBV12-5,TRBJ2-3,many,13,.,CASVRGSTDTQYF,TGTGCTAGTGTTCGGGGTAGCACAGATACGCAGTATTTT
TRBV27,TRBJ2-5,.,15,TRBD2,CASSLRQRGQETQYF,TGTGCCAGCAGTTTACGCCAGCGGGGACAAGAGACCCAGTACTTC
TRBV5-4,TRBJ2-7,many,14,TRBD1,CASRSGTGSYEQYF,TGTGCCAGCAGATCCGGGACAGGGTCCTACGAGCAGTACTTC
TRBV18,TRBJ2-1,.,12,.,CASSPRDNEQFF,TGTGCCAGCTCACCCCGAGACAATGAGCAGTTCTTC
TRBV12-2,TRBJ2-2,many,15,.,CASRGQIKFTGELFF,TGTGCAAGTCGCGGACAGATAAAGTTCACCGGGGAGCTGTTTTTT
TRBV9,TRBJ2-2,many,16,.,CASSVGGSPNTGELFF,TGTGCCAGCAGCGTAGGGGGCAGCCCGAACACCGGGGAGCTGTTTTTT
TRBV18,TRBJ1-3,few,16,TRBD1,CASSANRGPSGNTIYF,TGTGCCAGCTCGGCCAACAGGGGGCCATCTGGAAACACCATATATTTT
TRBV7-8,TRBJ2-3,.,15,.,CASRKNRPVRDTQYF,TGTGCCAGCAGAAAAAACAGGCCAGTAAGAGATACGCAGTATTTT
TRBV5-8,TRBJ2-2,many,15,.,CASSFGRGQTGELFF,TGTGCCAGCAGCTTTGGGCGGGGGCAAACCGGGGAGCTGTTTTTT
TRBV27,TRBJ2-7,many,15,.,CASSSPASNSYEQYF,TGTGCCAGCAGTTCCCCCGCTAGCAACTCCTACGAGCAGTACTTC
TRBV6-1,TRBJ1-2,many,13,.,CASTRGGPYGYTF,TGTGCCAGCACGCGGGGAGGTCCTTATGGCTACACCTTC